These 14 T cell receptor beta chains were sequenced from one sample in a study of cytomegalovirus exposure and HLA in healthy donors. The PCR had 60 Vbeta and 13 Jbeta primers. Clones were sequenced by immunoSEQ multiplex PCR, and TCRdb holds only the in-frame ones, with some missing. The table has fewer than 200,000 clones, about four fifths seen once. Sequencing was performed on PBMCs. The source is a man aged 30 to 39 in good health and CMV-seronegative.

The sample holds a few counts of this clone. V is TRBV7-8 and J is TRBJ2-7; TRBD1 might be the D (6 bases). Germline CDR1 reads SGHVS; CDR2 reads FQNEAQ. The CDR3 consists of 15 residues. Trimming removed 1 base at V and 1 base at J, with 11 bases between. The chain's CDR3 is CASSLVGQLSYEQYF. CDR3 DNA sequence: TGTGCCAGCAGCTTAGTAGGACAGCTTTCCTACGAGCAGTACTTC. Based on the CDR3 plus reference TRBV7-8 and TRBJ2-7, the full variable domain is GAGVSQSPRYKVAKRGQDVALRCDPISGHVSLFWYQQALGQGPEFLTYFQNEAQLDKSGLPSDRFFAERPEGSVSTLKIQRTQQEDSAVYLCASSLVGQLSYEQYFGPGTRLTVT.

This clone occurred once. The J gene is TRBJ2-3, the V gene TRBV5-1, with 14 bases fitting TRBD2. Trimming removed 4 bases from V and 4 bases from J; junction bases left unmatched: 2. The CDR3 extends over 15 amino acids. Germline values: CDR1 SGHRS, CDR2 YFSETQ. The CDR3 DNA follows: TGCGCCAGCAGCGGGACTAGCGGGAGACCAGATACGCAGTATTTT. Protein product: CASSGTSGRPDTQYF.

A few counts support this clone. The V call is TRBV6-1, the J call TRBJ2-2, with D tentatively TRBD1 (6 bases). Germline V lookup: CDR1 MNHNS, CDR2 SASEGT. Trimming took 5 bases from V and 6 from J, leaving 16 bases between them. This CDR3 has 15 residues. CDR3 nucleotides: TGTGCCAGCAGTCCACGGGGACACGGAGCCGGGGAGCTGTTTTTT. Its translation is CASSPRGHGAGELFF.

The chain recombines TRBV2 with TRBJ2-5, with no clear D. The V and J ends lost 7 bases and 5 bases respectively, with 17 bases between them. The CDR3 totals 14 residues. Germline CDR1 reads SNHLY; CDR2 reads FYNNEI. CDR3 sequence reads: CASTAGEPGETQYF. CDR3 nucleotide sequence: TGTGCCAGCACCGCTGGAGAGCCTGGGGAGACCCAGTACTTC.

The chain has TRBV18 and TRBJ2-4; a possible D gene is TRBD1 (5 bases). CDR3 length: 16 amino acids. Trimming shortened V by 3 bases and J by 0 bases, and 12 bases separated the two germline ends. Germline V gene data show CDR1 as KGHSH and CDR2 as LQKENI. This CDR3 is CASSPTDTSAKNIQYF. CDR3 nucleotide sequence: TGTGCCAGCTCACCGACGGACACTTCAGCCAAAAACATTCAGTACTTC. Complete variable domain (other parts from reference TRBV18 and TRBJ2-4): NAGVMQNPRHLVRRRGQEARLRCSPMKGHSHVYWYRQLPEEGLKFMVYLQKENIIDESGMPKERFSAEFPKEGPSILRIQQVVRGDSAAYFCASSPTDTSAKNIQYFGAGTRLSVL.

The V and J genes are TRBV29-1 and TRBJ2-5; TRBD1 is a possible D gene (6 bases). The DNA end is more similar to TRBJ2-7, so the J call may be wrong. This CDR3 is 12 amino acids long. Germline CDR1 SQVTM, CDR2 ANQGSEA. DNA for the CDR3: TGCAGCGTTGTTCCAGGGGCCTACGAGCAGTACTTC. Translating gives CSVVPGAYEQYF.

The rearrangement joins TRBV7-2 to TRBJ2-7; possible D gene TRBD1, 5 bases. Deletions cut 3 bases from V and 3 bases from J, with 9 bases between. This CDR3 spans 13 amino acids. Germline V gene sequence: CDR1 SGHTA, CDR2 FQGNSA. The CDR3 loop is CASSFGRVYEQYF. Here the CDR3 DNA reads TGTGCCAGCAGCTTTGGCAGGGTCTACGAGCAGTACTTC. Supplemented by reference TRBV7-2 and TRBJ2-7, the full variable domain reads GAGVSQSPSNKVTEKGKDVELRCDPISGHTALYWYRQSLGQGLEFLIYFQGNSAPDKSGLPSDRFSAERTGGSVSTLTIQRTQQEDSAVYLCASSFGRVYEQYFGPGTRLTVT.

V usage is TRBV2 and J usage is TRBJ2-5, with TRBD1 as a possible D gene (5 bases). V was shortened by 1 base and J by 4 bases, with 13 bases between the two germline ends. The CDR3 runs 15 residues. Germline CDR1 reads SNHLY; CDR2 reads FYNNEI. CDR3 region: CASSEGLWGGETQYF. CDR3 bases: TGTGCCAGCAGTGAAGGTCTTTGGGGCGGAGAGACCCAGTACTTC.

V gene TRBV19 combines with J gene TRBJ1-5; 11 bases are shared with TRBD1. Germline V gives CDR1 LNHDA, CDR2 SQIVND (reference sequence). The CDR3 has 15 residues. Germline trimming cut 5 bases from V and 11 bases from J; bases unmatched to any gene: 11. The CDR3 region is CASSWTGGQGVAQHF. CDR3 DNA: TGTGCCAGTAGTTGGACAGGGGGCCAGGGAGTGGCCCAGCATTTT.

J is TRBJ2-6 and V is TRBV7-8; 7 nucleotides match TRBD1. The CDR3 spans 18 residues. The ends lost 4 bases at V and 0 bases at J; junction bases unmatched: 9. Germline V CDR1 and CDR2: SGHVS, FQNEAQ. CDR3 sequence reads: CASSSGQALYSGANVLTF. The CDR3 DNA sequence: TGTGCCAGCAGCTCAGGACAGGCTCTTTACTCTGGGGCCAACGTCCTGACTTTC.

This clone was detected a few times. This chain's CDR3 is CASSVGGLAVSADTQYF. CDR3 sequence (DNA): TGCGCCAGCAGCGTGGGGGGACTAGCGGTGAGCGCAGATACGCAGTATTTT. V and J are TRBV5-1 and TRBJ2-3; 11 bases align to TRBD2. The CDR3 loop spans 17 amino acids. The junction had 11 bases not matched to a gene; V was cut back by 4 bases and J by 4 bases. Per the germline V gene, CDR1 is SGHRS and CDR2 is YFSETQ. Full variable domain (missing parts from reference TRBV5-1 and TRBJ2-3): KAGVTQTPRYLIKTRGQQVTLSCSPISGHRSVSWYQQTPGQGLQFLFEYFSETQRNKGNFPGRFSGRQFSNSRSEMNVSTLELGDSALYLCASSVGGLAVSADTQYFGPGTRLTVL.

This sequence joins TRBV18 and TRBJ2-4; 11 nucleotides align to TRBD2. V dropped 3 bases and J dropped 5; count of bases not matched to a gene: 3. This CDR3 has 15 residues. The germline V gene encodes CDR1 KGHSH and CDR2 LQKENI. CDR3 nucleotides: TGTGCCAGCTCACCCCTAGCGGGGGGCGAAAACATTCAGTACTTC. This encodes CASSPLAGGENIQYF.

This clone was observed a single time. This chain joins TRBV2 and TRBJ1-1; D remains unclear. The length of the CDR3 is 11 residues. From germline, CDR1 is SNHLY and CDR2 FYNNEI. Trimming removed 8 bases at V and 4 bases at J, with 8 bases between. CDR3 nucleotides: TGTGCCAGCGGGAGAGCCACTGAAGCTTTCTTT. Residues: CASGRATEAFF.

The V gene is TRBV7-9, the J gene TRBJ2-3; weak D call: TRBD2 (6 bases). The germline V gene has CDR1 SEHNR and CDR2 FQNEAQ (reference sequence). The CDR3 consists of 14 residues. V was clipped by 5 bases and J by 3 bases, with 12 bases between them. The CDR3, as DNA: TGTGCCAGCAGCCCGGGAGTAGTAACAGATACGCAGTATTTT. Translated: CASSPGVVTDTQYF.